This section outlines one TCR beta chain sequence together with its context. This clonotype was found many times. The antigen this receptor binds is unknown. The sample holds no much larger clone one base away, and base qualities are not on file. The library was built by means of 5' RACE. TCRdb lists the instrument as NextSeq 500. The TCR library protocol attached unique molecular identifiers to individual cDNA molecules to correct for sequencing error and PCR bias. Both TCR alpha and beta chains were sequenced, and tight co-correlation was observed between alpha and beta sequence abundances in each sample. In the source study's methods: V gene, J gene and CDR3 annotation of TCR sequences was performed with Decombinator V4. TCRs were defined as expanded if a significant change between any two time points was detected under a Poisson model with p below 0.0001. TCR abundances were normalised to the total number of TCRs sequenced per sample and expressed as counts per million. MAIT TCRs were defined by TRAV1-2 paired with TRAJ12, TRAJ20 or TRAJ33, and iNKT TCRs by TRAV10 paired with TRAJ18. A search of VDJdb, accessed on 1 November 2021, was run for TCRs annotated to CMV, EBV and SARS-CoV-2, with TCRs annotated for multiple antigens excluded. TCRdb redid the processing of the public reads, applying fastp at Q25 and MiXCR, and retained in-frame beta chains. One record per CDR3 amino acid sequence lists the most common genes and DNA. The authors' filters were not applied to this entry. The table for this sample lists some 30,000 distinct CDR3 sequences; roughly 5.8% of them were counted only once. Around 5.2% of the sample is taken by the ten largest.

Set within a cohort of healthcare workers in London, UK, this nested case-control study involved weekly PCR testing of nasopharyngeal swabs along with blood sampling. Between 23 and 31 March 2020, the week of the UK lockdown, healthcare workers were enrolled and then followed up weekly for as long as 16 weeks. V is shortened by 1 base, J by 1 base, and the region joining them spans 9 bases. CDR1 and CDR2, per the germline V gene, are SGHRS and YFSETQ. From its cysteine to its phenylalanine, the CDR3 spans 14 amino acids. The CDR3 DNA has 42 bases and is translated from base 1. This entry is derived from a study of early T cells in non-severe SARS-CoV-2 infection (dated by TCRdb to the early 2020s). Study-wide context: Bulk RNA from unsorted whole blood was used for TCR sequencing, so alpha and beta chains could not be paired.

What the authors observed across the whole study: VDJdb matching was skewed toward anti-spike CD8 responses and likely underestimated virus-specific expansions, missing private and CD4 specificities.

The sample consisted of whole blood. This sequence uses TRBV5-1 and TRBJ2-7, with an unclear D gene assignment. The sequence derives from an adult who was a healthcare worker with PCR-confirmed SARS-CoV-2 infection or an uninfected control (not recorded which). The sequence in DNA is TGCGCCAGCAGCTTGTCGGCAGGTTCCTACGAGCAGTACTTC. Its product reads: CASSLSAGSYEQYF.